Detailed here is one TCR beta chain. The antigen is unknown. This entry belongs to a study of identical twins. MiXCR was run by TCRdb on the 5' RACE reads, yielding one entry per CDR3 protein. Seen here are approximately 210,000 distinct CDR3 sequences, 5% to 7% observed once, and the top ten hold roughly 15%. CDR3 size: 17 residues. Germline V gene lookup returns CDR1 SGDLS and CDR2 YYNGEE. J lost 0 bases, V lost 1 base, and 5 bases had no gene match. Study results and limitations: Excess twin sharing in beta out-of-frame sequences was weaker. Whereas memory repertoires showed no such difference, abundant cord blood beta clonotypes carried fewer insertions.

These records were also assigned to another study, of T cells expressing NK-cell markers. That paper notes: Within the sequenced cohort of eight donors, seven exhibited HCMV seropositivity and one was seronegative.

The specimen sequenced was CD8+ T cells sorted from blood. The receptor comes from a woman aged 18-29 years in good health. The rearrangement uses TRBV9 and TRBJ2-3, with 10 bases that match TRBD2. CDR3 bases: TGTGCCAGCAGCGTATGGAGCGGGGGGGCCAGCACAGATACGCAGTATTTT. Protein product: CASSVWSGGASTDTQYF.